This record looks at one T cell receptor beta chain sequence and its context. This sample stems from a study of OX40 agonist ivuxolimab in advanced cancers. Study background: Participants averaged about 60 years of age (range 23 to 79) and were around 80% male.

Libraries were prepared by immunoSEQ multiplex PCR; TCRdb keeps only in-frame clonotypes and omits some of them. The repertoire has some 43,000 clones, over 75% of them found once; the top ten carry roughly 3.4%. V gave up 5 bases and J gave up 3 bases, with 11 bases separating them. There are 14 residues in the CDR3. CDR1 MDHEN and CDR2 SYDVKM come from the germline V gene. Here the sequenced sample was CD4+ or CD8+ T cells sorted from blood, taken in a trial of the OX40 agonist ivuxolimab. The chain carries TRBV28 and TRBJ1-5; D perhaps matches TRBD1 (6 bases). The sequence was collected from an adult with an advanced solid tumor such as melanoma, head and neck, liver or kidney cancer. CDR3 nucleotides: TGTGCCAGCAGTCCACGGGGACACAATCAGCCCCAGCATTTT. The encoded protein is CASSPRGHNQPQHF.